The entry below describes one T cell receptor (beta chain). Its antigen remains undetermined. No clone much larger than this one lies a single base away; base qualities are absent. The germline V gene sets CDR1 to MDHEN and CDR2 to SYDVKM. The germline V and J ends show losses of 4 bases and 0 bases respectively, and no gene match explains 6 bases of the junction. From the cysteine through the phenylalanine, the CDR3 covers 15 amino acids. Just CDR3 DNA is preserved here, 45 bases in frame from base 1. This sample was taken from a study of cytomegalovirus exposure and HLA in healthy donors (dated by TCRdb to 2017 to 2019). Study-wide context: In an earlier analysis of 587 of the donors, around 300 Gb of sequence data and 117 million unique TCR beta sequences from roughly 190 million T cells were reported. Using immunosequencing, the study profiled T cell repertoires from around 670 subjects and related those repertoires to cytomegalovirus serostatus. Donor age, sex, ethnicity and CMV serostatus were compiled together with the repertoire data. All discovery cohort repertoires had been generated using a single sequencing platform. An early release covering more than 500 HLA-typed donors comprised about 290 gigabases of sequencing data and approximately 80 million unique TCR sequences. The study aimed to test whether signatures of past pathogen exposure could be identified by cataloging public T cell receptors. The later analysis used no new phenotypic data to find candidate immune exposures, relying instead on TCR beta sequences and their occurrence across donors. Typing coverage differed by locus: A, B, C, DRB1 and DQB1 were typed in roughly 620-640 donors, DQA1 in about 500, DPA1 in approximately 610, and DPB1 in just under 480. In an earlier analysis of roughly 540 of the donors, high-throughput TCR beta sequencing was used to judge whether each TCR beta V gene segment behaved as functional or pseudogenic. Of the 300 to 450 genotyped donors, 81% were placed in the genetic ancestry cluster associated with self-reported Caucasian donors. On average, around 240,000 unique TCR beta nucleotide sequences were sequenced per donor among a few hundred genotyped donors of the cohort, with around 19% of those sequences being non-productive. Roughly 5 DR-DQ haplotypes were handled as single units for association and clustering, since linkage in the cohort was strong. Both class I and class II loci were covered by HLA typing, at four-digit resolution. In a later analysis, previously published TCR beta repertoires from several hundred donors were re-analyzed and high-resolution HLA genotyping was added so that TCR occurrence patterns could be studied. Besides the first cohort of around 700 subjects, a separate validation cohort made up of 120 different subjects was used. A later genetic analysis used genome-wide SNP genotypes for about 60% of the roughly 700 donors, treating that subset as a discovery cohort. High-throughput TCR immunosequencing, statistical association of individual TCRs with disease status, and machine learning were combined to predict cytomegalovirus infection status. On the study overall, not on this receptor specifically: In a later genetic analysis, fewer N-insertions in productive TCRs were reported among donors in an Asian-associated ancestry cluster than the approximately 710-donor mean. Correlated functional status among segregating V segments might reflect linkage disequilibrium, but an unknown experimental factor could not be ruled out. A further reported finding was that TCR beta sequences accurately predicted the HLA-A and HLA-B alleles for most subjects in the first cohort. Immune exposure information for the cohort was limited to CMV serostatus. Because the 87-base-pair reads could not distinguish some IMGT-functional V segments, including TRBV6-2 and TRBV6-3, those segments were excluded. In a later analysis, most CMV-associated TCR beta chains were found to appear HLA-restricted, with HLA associations seemingly driven largely by CMV exposure. V-gene and J-gene trimming of TCR beta chains was associated with a missense DCLRE1C variant in a later genetic analysis, and the association was replicated in an independent cohort. In a later analysis, HLA-associated TCR beta chains were found to be more clonally expanded and to have lower generation probabilities than equally common non-associated chains. Broadly in line with IMGT annotations, most TCR beta V segments showed up in productive rearrangements about 87% or about 30% of the time in an earlier analysis of several hundred of the donors. In this cohort, only TCR beta chains were sequenced, and detectable features were limited by the absence of alpha or paired-chain data. In vitro tests confirmed that three of the cytomegalovirus-associated TCR beta chains recognize cytomegalovirus antigens. The study listed approximately 150 TCR beta chains as associated with cytomegalovirus. Across donors, most TCR sequences were observed very rarely, whereas some public TCRs were present in many individuals. In a later analysis, several top co-occurrence clusters were reported to appear linked to parvovirus B19, influenza, CMV and Epstein-Barr virus. Roughly uniform sequencing depth across donors was assumed in presence/absence analyses, although this assumption may not hold. Strong co-occurrence of HLA alleles, especially DR and DQ, made assigning TCR associations to individual alleles difficult. Specific HLA alleles were associated with around 18,000 TCR beta sequences at a false discovery rate of 0.05 in a later analysis. The earlier analysis of 587 of the donors excluded roughly 16 rarely observed V segments, including chromosome 9 orphons, because counts were too low. Because HLA typing was unavailable for some donors at each locus, only the typed subset was used in association tests. The classifier was reported to diagnose cytomegalovirus status with high specificity and sensitivity in both the original cohort and the validation cohort. According to a later analysis, TCR association rates differed among HLA loci, with DRB1 alleles showing the most associated TCRs and HLA-C alleles showing the fewest. The authors suggested that the approach could potentially be generalized to other disease states and immunological phenotypes. The sequencing pipeline was judged likely to have produced a cluster of highly shared sequence variants as a technical artifact.

Library preparation was by the immunoSEQ multiplex PCR assay. For the multiplex PCR, a mixture combining 60 forward primers for TCR Vbeta segments and 13 reverse primers for TCR Jbeta segments was used. Amplification of the CDR3 region of rearranged TCR beta genes was performed with a multiplex PCR assay on genomic DNA. The amplified TCR beta libraries were sequenced on the Illumina HiSeq System as 87-base-pair reads. The paper's data handling went like this. A later analysis tallied around 80 million unique TCR beta chains across the 650 to 750 repertoires, and some 10 million of those chains were shared by two or more donors. A nearest-neighbor algorithm error-corrected the raw reads and collapsed the reads into unique sequences, merging closely related sequences to remove PCR and sequencing errors. Alignment of CDR3 sequences to IMGT reference sequences was used to assign V, D and J gene segments. For a sequence to be retained, a match of at least six nucleotides was required to both a V gene segment and a J gene segment. Rearrangements were called productive when the CDR3 lacked stop codons and stayed in frame with V and J; all others were non-productive. CDR3 was defined according to IMGT convention as the region running from the second conserved V-encoded cysteine to the conserved J-encoded phenylalanine. The earlier analysis of about 610 of the donors excluded any sequence lacking an unambiguous match to a single V gene segment. In an earlier analysis of more than 500 of the donors, a V segment was called functional when productive rearrangements were above 56.7%, and segregating when the standard deviation between donors exceeded 5%. A statistical classification framework was built to diagnose cytomegalovirus status from the catalog of TCR beta chain sequences. In a later analysis, TCR nucleotide sequences were compared against IMGT/GENE-DB human TR gene sequences so that V and J genes could be assigned. A later analysis assigned CDR3 sequences and most-parsimonious VDJ recombination scenarios with the TCRdist pipeline. In a later analysis, each TCR beta chain was defined by its CDR3 amino acid sequence together with its V-gene family, and reads without a unique V-gene family were excluded. A later analysis removed 600 or so highly shared, low-generation-probability nucleotide sequences to deal with suspected cross-contamination and a sequencing artifact. In a later analysis, a clonal expansion index for each public chain was calculated from normalized within-repertoire ranks of inferred template counts. A later analysis computed generation probabilities with a VDJ recombination model fitted to out-of-frame rearrangements, and checked the results against IGoR. A later analysis scored TCR-TCR, TCR-HLA and TCR-CMV co-occurrence with hypergeometric tests, applying a repertoire-size bias correction to TCR pairs. False discovery rates were estimated in a later analysis by permuting HLA or CMV assignments 20 times. In a later analysis, co-occurring TCRs were grouped using DBSCAN, with TCRdist sequence similarity added in when clustering inside HLA-allele-positive subsets. Repertoires with fewer than 30,000 or more than 120,000 public chains were left out of co-occurrence clustering, as were five repertoires with anomalous nucleotide sharing. TCRdb obtained this table from immuneACCESS and retained in-frame rearrangements with V and J assigned. These tables miss some clones; where compared with another copy, unresolved V genes account for less than half of the shortfall, and the remainder is unexplained. The DNA was the basis for D and trimming; V, J and clone size are from that table. The sample profile shows roughly 150,000 clones; 55% to 70% of them were found once. 3% of the sample lies in the top ten.

The cohort comprised 666 healthy bone marrow donors. At the time of sampling, every cohort member was nominally healthy, though immune exposures that went unrecorded were likely present. The donor tested CMV seropositive, placing the donor among the 250 to 350 seropositive members of the cohort. A peripheral blood sample was provided by each donor, and peripheral blood mononuclear cells were used for TCR beta sequencing. The Qiagen DNeasy Blood Extraction Kit was used to extract genomic DNA from the blood cell samples. The chain joins TRBV28 to TRBJ2-7; TRBD1 matches 7 bases in the middle. This sequence was found in a woman aged 25 to 39 in good health and CMV-seropositive. Sequenced: PBMCs. The CDR3: CASSSFPGGSYEQYF. DNA sequence: TGTGCCAGCAGTTCCTTCCCAGGGGGCTCCTACGAGCAGTACTTC.